A single sample gave rise to the 32 T cell receptor beta chains below, sequenced in a study of T cells in women clearing cervical HPV infection. Clones were read by immunoSEQ multiplex PCR, and TCRdb kept only the in-frame ones, dropping some. This listing includes 30,000 or so clones. The specimen sequenced was blood buffy coat. The origin of the receptors is a woman between 18 and 70 years old with a cervical HPV16 infection that either progressed to CIN3+ or cleared (not recorded which).

Worth noting for this clone: The read ends 3 residues shy of where the CDR3 ends; the end is completed using the germline J gene. The rearrangement joins TRBV19 to TRBJ1-2; 7 bases are a match to TRBD1. CDR1 and CDR2 from the germline V gene are LNHDA and SQIVND (reference sequence). The CDR3 runs to 15 residues. Incomplete CDR3 DNA: TGTGCCAGTAGTATACTAGCGGGAGGGGGCAATGAC. Translation: CASSILAGGGND. The full CDR3 sequence reads CASSILAGGGNDYTF.

As to this clone: The CDR3 end falls 3 residues outside the read, so it is completed with the germline J gene. The rearrangement joins TRBV7-2 to TRBJ1-2, with D possibly matching TRBD1 (5 bases). The germline CDR1 and CDR2 sequences are SGHTA and FQGNSA. This CDR3 has 14 residues. V shed 5 bases and J shed 2 bases, with 12 bases lying between them. CDR3 sequence: CASSPGWENYGYTF. CDR3 bases read: TGTGCCAGCAGCCCAGGGTGGGAAAACTATGGC.

For this clone: The read ends 3 residues before the CDR3 terminus; that terminus is restored from the germline J gene. The chain is built from TRBV7-8 and TRBJ2-3, with 7 bases aligning to TRBD1. The ends lost 3 bases at V and 0 bases at J; junction bases unmatched: 3. The germline V gene encodes CDR1 SGHVS and CDR2 FQNEAQ. The CDR3 is 15 amino acids. The CDR3 sequence: CASSFNRGSTDTQYF. CDR3 DNA, as far as it was read: TGTGCCAGCAGCTTCAACAGGGGAAGCACAGATACG. Drawing the rest from reference TRBV7-8 and TRBJ2-3, the complete variable domain is GAGVSQSPRYKVAKRGQDVALRCDPISGHVSLFWYQQALGQGPEFLTYFQNEAQLDKSGLPSDRFFAERPEGSVSTLKIQRTQQEDSAVYLCASSFNRGSTDTQYFGPGTRLTVL.

In regard to this clone: The read finishes 3 residues shy of the CDR3 end, and the germline J gene is used to complete it. The rearrangement uses TRBV7-9 and TRBJ1-6; D unclear. The CDR3 is 14 residues long. Germline V CDR1 and CDR2: SEHNR, FQNEAQ (reference sequence). The V end lost 1 base, the J end lost 10 bases, and 11 bases lay between the germline ends. The CDR3 reads CASSLDSPTSPLHF. CDR3 DNA (partial): TGTGCCAGCAGCTTAGACAGCCCAACGTCACCC.

Concerning this clone itself: The observed sequence ends 3 residues before the CDR3 terminus, with the missing tail filled in from the germline J gene. The chain employs TRBV5-1 and TRBJ1-6; the D gene is possibly TRBD1 (5 bases). Germline V gene sequence: CDR1 SGHRS, CDR2 YFSETQ. The ends were cut back, 2 bases at V and 2 bases at J, with 8 bases in the middle. There are 15 residues in the CDR3. The CDR3 bases that were read are TGCGCCAGCAGCTTAGAGGGGCCCTATAATTCACCC. Protein product: CASSLEGPYNSP. The entire CDR3 protein reads CASSLEGPYNSPLHF. The full variable domain, rest sourced from reference TRBV5-1 and TRBJ1-6, is KAGVTQTPRYLIKTRGQQVTLSCSPISGHRSVSWYQQTPGQGLQFLFEYFSETQRNKGNFPGRFSGRQFSNSRSEMNVSTLELGDSALYLCASSLEGPYNSPLHFGNGTRLTVT.

Remarks on this clone: The read comes to an end 3 residues before the CDR3 does, leaving the germline J gene to fill in the end. The V and J genes are TRBV19 and TRBJ2-3; 7 nucleotides line up with TRBD2. Trimming cost V 0 bases and J 8 bases; bases outside gene matches: 8. CDR3 length equals 15 residues. In germline, CDR1 is LNHDA, CDR2 SQIVND (reference sequence). The CDR3 DNA, read in part, is TGTGCCAGTAGTATAGATCCGGCGGGGGACGGTACG. Its protein product is CASSIDPAGDGT. The full-length CDR3 reads as CASSIDPAGDGTQYF.

Points on this clone: The read ends 3 residues shy of where the CDR3 ends; the end is completed using the germline J gene. This sequence joins TRBV18 and TRBJ2-4; tentative D call: TRBD2 (5 bases). The CDR3 runs to 13 residues. Looked up from germline, CDR1 is KGHSH and CDR2 is LQKENI. CDR3 in amino acids: CASSTVVGSGQYF. The CDR3 bases that were read are TGTGCCAGCTCAACCGTCGTGGGGAGCGGT.

As for this clone: The read finishes 3 residues shy of the CDR3 end, and the germline J gene is used to complete it. The chain is built from TRBV7-2 and TRBJ1-2; no clear D gene. This CDR3 comprises 14 residues. CDR1 and CDR2 (germline): SGHTA, FQGNSA. The sequenced CDR3 bases are TGTGCCAGCAGCCGCAGCGGGGTCTCCTACGAC. Translated, it gives CASSRSGVSYD. The complete CDR3 sequence is CASSRSGVSYDYTF. Together with reference TRBV7-2 and TRBJ1-2, the CDR3 gives the full variable domain: GAGVSQSPSNKVTEKGKDVELRCDPISGHTALYWYRQSLGQGLEFLIYFQGNSAPDKSGLPSDRFSAERTGGSVSTLTIQRTQQEDSAVYLCASSRSGVSYDYTFGSGTRLTVV.

About this clone itself: With the read ending 3 residues before the CDR3 end, the germline J gene is used to fill in that end. The J gene is TRBJ2-3, the V gene TRBV5-4, with D unresolved. CDR1 and CDR2 from the germline V gene are SGHNT and YYREEE (reference sequence). Trimming removed 5 bases at V and 1 base at J, with 17 bases between. The CDR3 runs to 16 residues. This CDR3 reads CASRSDQTTGTDTQYF. The sequenced part of the CDR3 DNA is TGTGCCAGCAGATCCGATCAGACAACCGGCACAGATACG.

Points on this clone: The missing CDR3 end, 3 residues past where the read stops, is filled in from the germline J gene. The rearrangement uses TRBV14 and TRBJ1-2; a weak D match, TRBD1 (5 bases). Germline V gene sequence: CDR1 SGHDN, CDR2 FVKESK. The CDR3 is 14 residues long. The CDR3: CASRRGGDYNDYTF. CDR3 bases read: TGTGCCAGCAGGAGAGGCGGGGACTACAATGAC.

Regarding this clone: The read ends 3 residues before the CDR3 terminus; that terminus is restored from the germline J gene. The V gene is TRBV13, the J gene TRBJ2-1, with TRBD2 matching 8 bases. Germline loops: CDR1 PRHDT, CDR2 FYEKMQ (reference sequence). Germline trimming cut 5 bases from V and 3 bases from J; bases unmatched to any gene: 9. The CDR3 totals 16 residues. The CDR3: CASSPRGTRGYNEQFF. The part of the CDR3 DNA that was read is TGTGCCAGCAGCCCAAGGGGGACTAGGGGCTACAATGAG.

With regard to this clone: The DNA ends 3 residues before the CDR3 does, and the rest of the CDR3 is filled in from the germline J gene. The chain uses TRBV7-2 and TRBJ2-5; no definite D call. V gave up 4 bases and J gave up 0 bases, with 3 bases separating them. CDR1 SGHTA and CDR2 FQGNSA come from the germline V gene. This CDR3 has 12 residues. The CDR3 region is CASSSYQETQYF. CDR3 bases read: TGTGCCAGCAGCTCATACCAAGAGACC.

About this clone: The CDR3 is cut off 3 residues early in the read; its end comes from the germline J gene. This chain joins TRBV10-1 and TRBJ2-3; possible D gene TRBD2, 6 bases. There are 13 residues in the CDR3. Germline V gene sequence: CDR1 WNHNN, CDR2 SYGVQD (reference sequence). The CDR3 here is CASSEGGGETQYF. CDR3 bases read: TGCGCCAGCAGTGAAGGAGGCGGGGAGACG.

The CDR3: CASSISSGRVEQFF. The sequenced CDR3 bases are TGTGCCAGTAGTATTTCTAGCGGGAGGGTTGAG. This chain joins TRBV19 and TRBJ2-1, with 12 bases identical to TRBD2. The CDR3 goes on 3 residues after the read ends, and that part is filled in from the germline J gene. Per the germline V gene, CDR1 is LNHDA and CDR2 is SQIVND (reference sequence). CDR3 size: 14 residues. V was clipped by 3 bases and J by 9 bases; unmatched bases: 3.

In regard to this clone: The read ends 3 residues early relative to the CDR3; the germline J gene fills the gap. This sequence joins TRBV10-3 and TRBJ1-4, with D maybe TRBD1 (5 bases). The CDR3 contains 14 residues. V was pared by 2 bases and J by 5 bases, with 9 bases between. CDR1 is ENHRY and CDR2 is SYGVKD in the germline V gene. The CDR3 protein is CAISEVRGNEKLFF. The covered CDR3 bases are TGTGCCATCAGTGAGGTGCGGGGGAATGAAAAA.

In regard to this clone: With the read ending 3 residues before the CDR3 end, the germline J gene is used to fill in that end. The V gene is TRBV20-1, the J gene TRBJ1-2, with 9 bases that match TRBD1. The germline V gene encodes CDR1 DFQATT and CDR2 SNEGSKA (reference sequence). The CDR3 has 12 amino acids. CDR3 amino acids: CSAPGQGGGYTF. CDR3 bases read: TGCAGTGCTCCGGGACAGGGAGGCGGC.

Comment on this clone: The read falls 3 residues short of the CDR3 end, and the missing part is taken from the germline J gene. The J gene is TRBJ2-7, the V gene TRBV11-2; unclear D gene. Trimming removed 4 bases at V and 3 bases at J, with 10 bases between. The CDR3 totals 13 residues. The germline gives CDR1 SGHAT, CDR2 FQNNGV. The DNA read from the CDR3 is TGTGCCAGCAGCTCAAGGCCCAACTACGAG. Its protein is CASSSRPNYE. The CDR3 as a whole reads CASSSRPNYEQYF.

Turning to this clone: The CDR3 goes on 3 residues after the read ends, and that part is filled in from the germline J gene. This sequence joins TRBV6-2 or TRBV6-3 and TRBJ1-2; a weak D match, TRBD1 (5 bases). The CDR3 sequence is 14 residues long. Germline assignment: CDR1 MNHEY and CDR2 SVGEGT. The CDR3 sequence: CASGAGTEANDYTF. The sequenced CDR3 bases are TGTGCCAGCGGAGCCGGGACTGAGGCTAATGAC.

Notes on this clone: The DNA ends 3 residues before the CDR3 does, and the rest of the CDR3 is filled in from the germline J gene. This chain joins TRBV30 and TRBJ2-2; TRBD1 might be the D (6 bases). Trimming took 0 bases from V and 5 from J, leaving 19 bases between them. Germline CDR1 is GTSNPN and CDR2 is SVGIG (reference sequence). This CDR3 has 17 amino acids. This chain's CDR3 is CAWSVPHREVVTGELFF. The CDR3 DNA, read in part, is TGTGCCTGGAGTGTACCCCACAGGGAAGTGGTGACCGGGGAG.

A word on this clone: The read comes to an end 3 residues before the CDR3 does, leaving the germline J gene to fill in the end. The chain is built from TRBV19 and TRBJ1-4; the D is unclear. The germline V gene encodes CDR1 LNHDA and CDR2 SQIVND (reference sequence). This CDR3 spans 16 amino acids. The CDR3 spells CASSPLRDSYNSPLFF. The CDR3 DNA, read in part, is TGTGCCAGTAGTCCCCTCAGAGACTCCTATAATTCACCA.

To note about this clone: The junction shows a germline mismatch at one end, possibly a read error. Coverage ceases 3 residues before the CDR3 finishes, and the germline J gene fills in the end. The chain recombines TRBV4-2 with TRBJ2-2; no clear D. The V gene's germline CDR1 is LGHNA and CDR2 YNFKEQ. There are 16 residues in the CDR3. The DNA read from the CDR3 is TGCGCCAGCAGCCGAGACCTTGTAATGAACACCGGGGAG. Residues: CASSRDLVMNTGE. The complete CDR3 protein is CASSRDLVMNTGELFF.

On this clone itself: The observed sequence ends 3 residues before the CDR3 terminus, with the missing tail filled in from the germline J gene. The gene calls are TRBV7-2 and TRBJ2-1; D is unresolved. The CDR3 is made up of 12 amino acids. V lost 5 bases to trimming and J lost 6 bases, with 8 bases between them. CDR1 is SGHTA, CDR2 FQGNSA, per germline. CDR3 DNA, as far as it was read: TGTGCCAGCAGCCTTCCTCGCAATGAG. Translating gives CASSLPRNE. The whole CDR3 protein reads CASSLPRNEQFF.

Note on this clone: The missing CDR3 end, 3 residues past where the read stops, is filled in from the germline J gene. The chain employs TRBV6-1 and TRBJ1-4; maybe TRBD1 (6 bases). The CDR3 covers 15 residues. CDR1 and CDR2 (germline): MNHNS, SASEGT. Here the CDR3 reads CASSVLVKGQLKLFF. The part of the CDR3 DNA that was read is TGTGCCAGCAGTGTGTTAGTCAAAGGACAGCTCAAA.

Notes on this clone: From the germline J gene comes the end of the CDR3, since the read stops 3 residues before it. V usage is TRBV7-3 and J usage is TRBJ2-1; 8 positions agree with TRBD2. The CDR3 runs to 14 residues. The V and J ends lost 6 bases and 4 bases, in that order; junction bases with no gene match: 5. Germline CDR1 SGHTA, CDR2 FQGTGA. The CDR3 DNA, read in part, is TGTGCCAGCAGTCGGGGGGGGAATTACAATGAG. As protein: CASSRGGNYNE. The full CDR3 protein is CASSRGGNYNEQFF.

As for this clone: The read comes to an end 3 residues before the CDR3 does, leaving the germline J gene to fill in the end. The chain links TRBV7-6 to TRBJ1-2; TRBD1 matches 7 bases. There are 15 residues in the CDR3. Germline V gene lookup returns CDR1 SGHVS and CDR2 FNYEAQ. The CDR3 sequence: CASSRAQGRWDTYTF. CDR3 DNA (partial): TGTGCCAGCAGCCGTGCACAGGGGAGGTGGGATACC. Complete variable domain (other parts from reference TRBV7-6 and TRBJ1-2): GAGVSQSPRYKVTKRGQDVALRCDPISGHVSLYWYRQALGQGPEFLTYFNYEAQQDKSGLPNDRFSAERPEGSISTLTIQRTEQRDSAMYRCASSRAQGRWDTYTFGSGTRLTVV.

A remark on this clone: Read coverage stops 3 residues before the CDR3 terminus; the germline J gene supplies the remainder. The chain couples TRBV5-4 to TRBJ2-3, with D possibly being TRBD1 (6 bases). The CDR3 sequence is 16 residues long. Trimming cost V 1 base and J 3 bases, with 15 bases left between them. Germline CDR1 reads SGHNT; CDR2 reads YYREEE (reference sequence). The part of the CDR3 DNA that was read is TGTGCCAGCAGCTTGAAGACAGGTCTGGGGACAGATACG. Translated, it gives CASSLKTGLGTDT. The CDR3, in full, reads CASSLKTGLGTDTQYF.

About this clone: The read stops 3 residues short of the end of the CDR3; the missing end is completed from the germline J gene. The V and J genes are TRBV7-6 and TRBJ2-3; no clear D gene. The CDR3 is made up of 16 amino acids. The germline CDR1 and CDR2 sequences are SGHVS and FNYEAQ. The V gene lost 1 base and the J gene lost 0 bases, with 11 bases spanning the gap. The CDR3 bases that were read are TGTGCCAGCAGCTTAGAAAACTATAGAAGCACAGATACG. It translates to CASSLENYRSTDT. In full, the CDR3 reads CASSLENYRSTDTQYF.

Concerning this clone itself: The read falls 3 residues short of the CDR3 end, and the missing part is taken from the germline J gene. The rearrangement joins TRBV19 to TRBJ1-4; TRBD1 matches at 7 bases. Germline V CDR1 and CDR2: LNHDA, SQIVND (reference sequence). V shed 4 bases, J shed 0 bases, and the junction held 11 bases outside the gene matches. The CDR3 is 18 amino acids. CDR3 region: CASSRQPGQPTTNEKLFF. CDR3 bases read: TGTGCCAGTAGTAGACAGCCGGGACAGCCAACAACTAATGAAAAA.

Notes on this clone: The missing CDR3 end, 3 residues past where the read stops, is filled in from the germline J gene. The genes are TRBV20-1 and TRBJ2-1, with 14 bases aligning to TRBD2. Germline V lookup: CDR1 DFQATT, CDR2 SNEGSKA (reference sequence). V was pared by 1 base and J by 2 bases, with 7 bases of the junction left unmatched. The CDR3 totals 18 residues. The CDR3 region is CSARGGTSGRSPYNEQFF. CDR3 DNA, as far as it was read: TGCAGTGCTAGAGGTGGGACTAGCGGGAGAAGCCCCTACAATGAG.

Comment on this clone: The read halts 3 residues ahead of the CDR3 end, with the missing end drawn from the germline J gene. V usage is TRBV2 and J usage is TRBJ2-5, with TRBD1 identical over 10 bases. Per germline, CDR1 SNHLY and CDR2 FYNNEI. V shed 6 bases and J 5 bases; nucleotides not matched to a gene: 0. CDR3 size: 12 residues. The DNA read from the CDR3 is TGTGCCAGCAGGGACAGGGGGGAGACC. It yields the protein CASRDRGET. The CDR3 reads in full as CASRDRGETQYF.

In the case of this clone: The CDR3 is cut off 3 residues early in the read; its end comes from the germline J gene. This rearrangement joins TRBV7-6 to TRBJ2-3, with 9 bases lining up with TRBD2. V lost 1 base to trimming and J lost 0 bases; unmatched junction nucleotides: 8. The germline gives CDR1 SGHVS, CDR2 FNYEAQ. The CDR3 sequence is 18 residues long. Partial CDR3 DNA: TGTGCCAGCAGCTTAGGAGAGCGGGGGGCCTTTAGCACAGATACG. Amino acids: CASSLGERGAFSTDT. The entire CDR3 protein is CASSLGERGAFSTDTQYF.

A word on this clone: Read coverage stops 3 residues before the CDR3 terminus; the germline J gene supplies the remainder. The V call is TRBV5-1, the J call TRBJ2-1; 12 positions agree with TRBD2. CDR3 length: 20 residues. Germline lookup yields CDR1 SGHRS and CDR2 YFSETQ. Trimming removed 0 bases from V and 4 bases from J; junction bases left unmatched: 14. The CDR3: CASSLVRGIMTSGSYNEQFF. The sequenced CDR3 bases are TGCGCCAGCAGCTTGGTACGCGGAATCATGACTAGCGGGAGTTACAATGAG.